This T cell receptor beta chain came from a study of tumor-infiltrating lymphocytes in oesophageal squamous cell carcinoma. This clonotype was seen at least ten times. Each CDR3 protein is one row after TCRdb ran MiXCR on the PCR reads. The data contain roughly 20,000 distinct CDR3 sequences, under 40% of them singletons. The sample consisted of esophageal tumor tissue. This receptor was identified in a male donor with esophageal squamous cell carcinoma.

The CDR3 sequence is CASSQRDSQNYGYTF. CDR3 DNA: TGCGCCAGCAGCCAGAGGGACTCTCAAAACTATGGCTACACCTTC. The chain combines TRBV4-1 with TRBJ1-2; weak D call: TRBD1 (5 bases). There are 15 residues in the CDR3. Germline CDR1 MGHRA, CDR2 YSYEKL. V lost 3 bases, J lost 2 bases, and 13 bases lay in between.